Given below is one T cell receptor (beta chain) in context. The data were obtained in a study of blood T cell repertoires in COVID-19. Study summary: Samples of COVID-19 (acute and convalescent) were obtained from the United States, Italy and Spain. PBMCs, B-cell-depleted T cells, or T cells were the source of the cDNA or gDNA that made up the material.

V lost 1 base to trimming and J lost 3 bases, with 10 bases between them. This CDR3 is 15 amino acids long. Germline CDR1 reads SGHDN; CDR2 reads FVKESK. In the source study's methods: Estimates of nucleated cell counts were drawn from the amplification of reference gene primers. Profiling relied on immunoSEQ multiplex PCR, and the TCRdb table lists in-frame clones only, not all of them. V, J and clone size derive from that table, while D and trimming were established from the DNA sequence. Counted here are 250,000 or so clones, roughly 83% occurring once; the ten biggest clones make up roughly 12%. The receptor comes from a man older than 75 with acute or convalescent COVID-19. Material: peripheral blood. J is TRBJ1-5 and V is TRBV14, with D unresolved. The CDR3 bases are TGTGCCAGCAGCCAAGGTGGACTCCACAATCAGCCCCAGCATTTT. This encodes CASSQGGLHNQPQHF.